The TCR beta chain under discussion was sequenced for a study of T cell repertoires in cytomegalovirus infection. The study, taken as a whole, reports: Adding up the frequency of public TCR beta families identified people who carried CMV plus the relevant HLA.

Germline lookup yields CDR1 LGHNA and CDR2 YNFKEQ. This CDR3 is 15 amino acids long. V lost 0 bases and J 7 bases, leaving 15 bases between the germline ends. TCRdb called the reads again in MiXCR, with one record for every CDR3 protein. This sample has 200,000 to 300,000 distinct CDR3 sequences, with approximately 13% found just once. Of note for this clonotype: Its target is not known.

Input material: PBMCs. The V call is TRBV4-2, the J call TRBJ1-2, with no clear D. The sequence came from a human donor in good health (CMV status not recorded). Some clones in this sample may be carry-over from other donors' samples. The CDR3 DNA follows: TGTGCCAGCAGCCAAGAGGGCAGTCTCCTTCTTGGCTACACCTTC. Translated: CASSQEGSLLLGYTF.